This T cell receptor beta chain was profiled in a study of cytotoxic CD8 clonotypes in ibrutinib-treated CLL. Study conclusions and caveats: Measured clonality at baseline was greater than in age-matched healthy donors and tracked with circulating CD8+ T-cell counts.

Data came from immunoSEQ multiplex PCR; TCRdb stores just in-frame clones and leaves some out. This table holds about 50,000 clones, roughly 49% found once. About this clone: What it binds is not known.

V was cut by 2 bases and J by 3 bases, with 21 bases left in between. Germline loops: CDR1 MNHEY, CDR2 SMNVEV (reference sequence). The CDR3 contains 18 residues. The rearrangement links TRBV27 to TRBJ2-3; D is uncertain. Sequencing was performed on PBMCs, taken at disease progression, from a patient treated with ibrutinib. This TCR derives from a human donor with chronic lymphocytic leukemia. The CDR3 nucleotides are TGTGCCAGCAGTTTAATCCCCAAGACACGGTGGTTAACAGATACGCAGTATTTT. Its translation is CASSLIPKTRWLTDTQYF.